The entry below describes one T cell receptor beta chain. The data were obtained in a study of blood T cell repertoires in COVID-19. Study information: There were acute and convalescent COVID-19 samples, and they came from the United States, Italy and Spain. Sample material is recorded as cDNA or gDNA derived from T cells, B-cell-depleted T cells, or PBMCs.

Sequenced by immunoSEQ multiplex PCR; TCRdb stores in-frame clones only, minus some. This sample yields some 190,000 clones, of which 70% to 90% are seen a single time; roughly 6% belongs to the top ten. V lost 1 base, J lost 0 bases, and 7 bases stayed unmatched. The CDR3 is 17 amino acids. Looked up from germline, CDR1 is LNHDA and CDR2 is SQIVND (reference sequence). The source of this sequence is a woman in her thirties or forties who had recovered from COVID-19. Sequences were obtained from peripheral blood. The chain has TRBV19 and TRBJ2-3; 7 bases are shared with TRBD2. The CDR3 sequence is CASSIAWASGSTDTQYF. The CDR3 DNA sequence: TGTGCCAGTAGTATAGCCTGGGCTAGCGGAAGCACAGATACGCAGTATTTT.